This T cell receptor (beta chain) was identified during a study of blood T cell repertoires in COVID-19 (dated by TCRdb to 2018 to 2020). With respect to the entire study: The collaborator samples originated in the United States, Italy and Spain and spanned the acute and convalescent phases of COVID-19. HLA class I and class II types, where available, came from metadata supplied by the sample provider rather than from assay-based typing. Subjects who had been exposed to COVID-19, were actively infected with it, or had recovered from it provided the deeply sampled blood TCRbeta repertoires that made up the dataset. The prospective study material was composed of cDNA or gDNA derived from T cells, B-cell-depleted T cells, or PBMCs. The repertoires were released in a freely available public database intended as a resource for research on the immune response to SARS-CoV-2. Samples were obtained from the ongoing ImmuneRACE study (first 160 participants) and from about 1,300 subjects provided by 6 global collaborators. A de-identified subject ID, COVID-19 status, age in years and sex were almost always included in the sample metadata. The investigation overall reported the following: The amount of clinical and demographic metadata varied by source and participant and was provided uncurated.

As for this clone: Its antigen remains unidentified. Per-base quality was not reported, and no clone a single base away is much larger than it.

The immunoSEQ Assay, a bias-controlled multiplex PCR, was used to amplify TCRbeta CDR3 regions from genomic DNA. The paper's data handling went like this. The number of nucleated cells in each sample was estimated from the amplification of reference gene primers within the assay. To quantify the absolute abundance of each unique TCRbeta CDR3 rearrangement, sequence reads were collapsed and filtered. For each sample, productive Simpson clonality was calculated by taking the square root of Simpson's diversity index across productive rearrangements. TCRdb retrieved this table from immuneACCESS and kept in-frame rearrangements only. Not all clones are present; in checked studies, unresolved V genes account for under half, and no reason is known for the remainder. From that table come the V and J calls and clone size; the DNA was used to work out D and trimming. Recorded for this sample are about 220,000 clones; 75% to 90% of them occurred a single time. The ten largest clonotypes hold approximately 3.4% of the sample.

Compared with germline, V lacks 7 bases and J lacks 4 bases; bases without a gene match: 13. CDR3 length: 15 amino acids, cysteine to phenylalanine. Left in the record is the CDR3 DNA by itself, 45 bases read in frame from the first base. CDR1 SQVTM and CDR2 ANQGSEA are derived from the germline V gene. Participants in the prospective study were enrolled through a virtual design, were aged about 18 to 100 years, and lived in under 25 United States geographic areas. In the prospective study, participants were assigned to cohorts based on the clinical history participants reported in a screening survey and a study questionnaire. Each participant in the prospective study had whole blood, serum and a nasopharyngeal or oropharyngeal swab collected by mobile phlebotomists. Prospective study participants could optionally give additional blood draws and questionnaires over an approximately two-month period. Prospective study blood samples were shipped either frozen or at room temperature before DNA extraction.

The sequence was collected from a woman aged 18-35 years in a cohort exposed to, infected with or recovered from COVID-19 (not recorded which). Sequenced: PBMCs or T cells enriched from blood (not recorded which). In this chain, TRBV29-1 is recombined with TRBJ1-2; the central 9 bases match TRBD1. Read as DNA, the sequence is TGCAGCGCCCTTGAGGGAATGGACAGGGGCTATGGCTACACCTTC. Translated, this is CSALEGMDRGYGYTF.